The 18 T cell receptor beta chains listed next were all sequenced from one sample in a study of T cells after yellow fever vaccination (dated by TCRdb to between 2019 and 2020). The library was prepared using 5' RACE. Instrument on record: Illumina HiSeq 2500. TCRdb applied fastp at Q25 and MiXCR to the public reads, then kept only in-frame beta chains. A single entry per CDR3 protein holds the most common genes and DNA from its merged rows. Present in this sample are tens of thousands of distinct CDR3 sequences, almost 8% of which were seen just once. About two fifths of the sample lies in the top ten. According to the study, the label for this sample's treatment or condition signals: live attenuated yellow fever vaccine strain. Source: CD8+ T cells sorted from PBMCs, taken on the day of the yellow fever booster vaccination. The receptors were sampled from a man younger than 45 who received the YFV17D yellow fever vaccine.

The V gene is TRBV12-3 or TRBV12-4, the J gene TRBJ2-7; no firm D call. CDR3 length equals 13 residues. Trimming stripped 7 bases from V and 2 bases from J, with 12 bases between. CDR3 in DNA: TGTGCCAGCACATTTAATGTTGCCTACGAGCAGTACTTC. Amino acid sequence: CASTFNVAYEQYF.

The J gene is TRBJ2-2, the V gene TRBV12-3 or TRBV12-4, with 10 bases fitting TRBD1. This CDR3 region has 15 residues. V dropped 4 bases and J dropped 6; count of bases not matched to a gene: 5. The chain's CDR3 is CASSYRTGGPGELFF. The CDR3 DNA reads TGTGCCAGCAGTTACAGGACAGGGGGACCCGGGGAGCTGTTTTTT.

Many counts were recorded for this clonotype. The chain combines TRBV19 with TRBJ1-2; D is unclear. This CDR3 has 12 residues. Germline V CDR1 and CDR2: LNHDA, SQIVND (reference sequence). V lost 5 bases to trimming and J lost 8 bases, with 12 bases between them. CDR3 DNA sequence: TGTGCCAGTAGTGCCGGGGTGGAGGGCTACACCTTC. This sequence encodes CASSAGVEGYTF.

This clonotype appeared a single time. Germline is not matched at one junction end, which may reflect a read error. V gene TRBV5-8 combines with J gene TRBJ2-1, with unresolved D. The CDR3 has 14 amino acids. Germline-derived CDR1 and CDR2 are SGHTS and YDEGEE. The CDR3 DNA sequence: TGTGCCAGCAGCTTGGATACCGGGTTTAGTACATCGCTCTTC. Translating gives CASSLDTGFSTSLF.

In nucleotides, the CDR3 is TGTGCCAGTAGTATTGTCTCTGGGGCCAACGTCCTGACTTTC. Its translation is CASSIVSGANVLTF. The chain links TRBV19 to TRBJ2-6; no reliable D call. The CDR3 loop spans 14 amino acids. CDR1 and CDR2 from the germline V gene are LNHDA and SQIVND (reference sequence). Trimming left V 3 bases short and J 0 bases short, with 3 bases between.

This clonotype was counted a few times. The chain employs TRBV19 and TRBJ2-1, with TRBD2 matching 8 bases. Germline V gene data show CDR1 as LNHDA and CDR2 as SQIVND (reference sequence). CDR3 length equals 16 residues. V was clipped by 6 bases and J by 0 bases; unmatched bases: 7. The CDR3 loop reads CASSWRLASSYNEQFF. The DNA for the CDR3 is TGTGCCAGTAGCTGGAGACTAGCGAGCTCCTACAATGAGCAGTTCTTC.

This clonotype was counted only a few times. The CDR3 protein is CASSSGANSNQPQHF. CDR3 sequence (DNA): TGTGCCAGCAGCTCGGGGGCGAATAGCAATCAGCCCCAGCATTTT. The V and J genes are TRBV5-5 and TRBJ1-5; possibly TRBD1 for D (6 bases). With 3 bases removed from V and 0 bases from J, the gap between germline ends came to 10 bases. The CDR3 has 15 residues. From germline, CDR1 is SGHKS and CDR2 YYEKEE (reference sequence).

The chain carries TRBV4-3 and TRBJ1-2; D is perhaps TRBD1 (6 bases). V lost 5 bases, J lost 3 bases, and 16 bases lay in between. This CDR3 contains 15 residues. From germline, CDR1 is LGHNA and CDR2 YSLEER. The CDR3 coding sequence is TGCGCCAGCAGCGACAGGACAGAAAGGGACTATGGCTACACCTTC. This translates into CASSDRTERDYGYTF.

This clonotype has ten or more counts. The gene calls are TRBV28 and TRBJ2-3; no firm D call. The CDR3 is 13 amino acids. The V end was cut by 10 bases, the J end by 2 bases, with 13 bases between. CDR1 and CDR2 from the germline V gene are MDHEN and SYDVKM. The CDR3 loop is CAIRPPHTDTQYF. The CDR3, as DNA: TGTGCCATCCGCCCACCACACACAGATACGCAGTATTTT.

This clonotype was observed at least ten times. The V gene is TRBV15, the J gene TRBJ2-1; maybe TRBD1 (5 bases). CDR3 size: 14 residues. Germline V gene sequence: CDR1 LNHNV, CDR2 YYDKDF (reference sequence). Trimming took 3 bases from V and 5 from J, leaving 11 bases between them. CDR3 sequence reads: CATSSFDSHNEQFF. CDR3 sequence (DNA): TGTGCCACCAGCAGTTTTGACAGTCACAATGAGCAGTTCTTC.

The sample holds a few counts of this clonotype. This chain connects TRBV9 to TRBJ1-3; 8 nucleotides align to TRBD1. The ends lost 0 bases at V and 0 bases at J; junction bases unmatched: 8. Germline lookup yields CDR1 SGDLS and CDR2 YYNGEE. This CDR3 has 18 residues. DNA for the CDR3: TGTGCCAGCAGCGTAGTGCCAGGGGGCCATCTCTCTGGAAACACCATATATTTT. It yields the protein CASSVVPGGHLSGNTIYF.

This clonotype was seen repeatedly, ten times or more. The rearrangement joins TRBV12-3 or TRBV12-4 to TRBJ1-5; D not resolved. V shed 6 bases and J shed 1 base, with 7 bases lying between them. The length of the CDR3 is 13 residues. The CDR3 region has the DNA TGTGCCAGCAGGCAAGTGAGCAATCAGCCCCAGCATTTT. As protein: CASRQVSNQPQHF.

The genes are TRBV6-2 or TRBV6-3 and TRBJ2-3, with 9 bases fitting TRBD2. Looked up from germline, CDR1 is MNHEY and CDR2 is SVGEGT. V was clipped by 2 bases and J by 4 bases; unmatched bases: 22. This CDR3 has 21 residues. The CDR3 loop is CASSYPPERAGGPRVADTQYF. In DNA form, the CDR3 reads TGTGCCAGCAGTTACCCACCTGAGAGGGCGGGAGGGCCTCGTGTCGCAGATACGCAGTATTTT.

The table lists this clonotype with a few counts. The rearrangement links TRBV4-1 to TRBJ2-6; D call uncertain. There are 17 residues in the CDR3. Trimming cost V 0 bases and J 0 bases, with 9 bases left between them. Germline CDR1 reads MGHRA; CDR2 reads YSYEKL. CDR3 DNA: TGCGCCAGCAGCCAAGATTCGGACCGCTCTGGGGCCAACGTCCTGACTTTC. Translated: CASSQDSDRSGANVLTF.

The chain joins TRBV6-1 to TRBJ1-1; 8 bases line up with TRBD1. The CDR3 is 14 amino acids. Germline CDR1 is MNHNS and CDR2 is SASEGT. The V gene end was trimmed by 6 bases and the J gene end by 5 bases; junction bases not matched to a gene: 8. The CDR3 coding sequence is TGTGCCAGCAGAGCAGGGGGCGCGGGAACTGAAGCTTTCTTT. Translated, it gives CASRAGGAGTEAFF.

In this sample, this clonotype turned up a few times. Here the CDR3 DNA reads TGTGCCAGCAGTTCCCTGCACCTCCGACGGGGCTCCAGCTCCTACGAGCAGTACTTC. It translates to CASSSLHLRRGSSSYEQYF. V and J are TRBV12-3 or TRBV12-4 and TRBJ2-7; D might be TRBD1 or TRBD2, each matching 5 bases. V lost 4 bases to trimming and J lost 0 bases, with 25 bases between them. The CDR3 loop spans 19 amino acids.

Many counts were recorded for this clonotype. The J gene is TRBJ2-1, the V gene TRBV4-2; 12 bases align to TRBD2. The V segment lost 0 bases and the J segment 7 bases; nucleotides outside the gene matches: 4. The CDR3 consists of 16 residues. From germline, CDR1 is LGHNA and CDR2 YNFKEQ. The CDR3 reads CASSQDATSGSNEQFF. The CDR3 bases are TGTGCCAGCAGCCAAGATGCGACTAGCGGGAGTAATGAGCAGTTCTTC.

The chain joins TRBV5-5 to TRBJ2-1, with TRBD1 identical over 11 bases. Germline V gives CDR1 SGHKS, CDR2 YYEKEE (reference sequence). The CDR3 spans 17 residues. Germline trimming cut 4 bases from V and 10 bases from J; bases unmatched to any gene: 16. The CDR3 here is CASSHEEAGTGGLEQFF. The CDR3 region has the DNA TGTGCCAGCAGCCATGAGGAAGCCGGGACAGGGGGGTTAGAGCAGTTCTTC.